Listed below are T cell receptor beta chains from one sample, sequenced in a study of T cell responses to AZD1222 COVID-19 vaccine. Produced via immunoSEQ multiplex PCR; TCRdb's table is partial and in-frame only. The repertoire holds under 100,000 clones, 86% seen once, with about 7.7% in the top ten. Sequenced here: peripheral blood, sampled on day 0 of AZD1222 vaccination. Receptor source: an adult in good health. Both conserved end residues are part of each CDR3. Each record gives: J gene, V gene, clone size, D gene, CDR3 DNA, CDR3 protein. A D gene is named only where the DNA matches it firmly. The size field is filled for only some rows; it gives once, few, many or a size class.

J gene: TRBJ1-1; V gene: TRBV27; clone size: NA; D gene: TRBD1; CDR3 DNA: TGTGCCAGCAGAGGACAGGGAGGGGCGAACACTGAAGCTTTCTTT; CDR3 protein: CASRGQGGANTEAFF
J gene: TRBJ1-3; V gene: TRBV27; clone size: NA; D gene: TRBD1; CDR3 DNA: TGTGCCAGCAGTAGATCCAGGGGGACTGGAAACACCATATATTTT; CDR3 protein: CASSRSRGTGNTIYF
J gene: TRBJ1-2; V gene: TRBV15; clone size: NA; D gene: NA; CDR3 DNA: TGTGCCACCAGCTCCGATAACGGACAGACTCGCACCTTC; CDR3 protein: CATSSDNGQTRTF
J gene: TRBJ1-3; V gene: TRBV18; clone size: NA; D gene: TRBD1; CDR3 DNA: TGTGCCAGCTCACCATCTCAGGGGGCCTCTGGAAACACCATATATTTT; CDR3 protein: CASSPSQGASGNTIYF
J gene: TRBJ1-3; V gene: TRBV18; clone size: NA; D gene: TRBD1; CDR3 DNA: TGTGCCAGCTCACCGTCCGGGACAGCCTCTGGAAACACCATATATTTT; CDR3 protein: CASSPSGTASGNTIYF
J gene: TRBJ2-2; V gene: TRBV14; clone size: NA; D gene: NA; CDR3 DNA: TGTGCCAGCAGCGTGAACAGGAACACCGGGGAGCTGTTTTTT; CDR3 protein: CASSVNRNTGELFF
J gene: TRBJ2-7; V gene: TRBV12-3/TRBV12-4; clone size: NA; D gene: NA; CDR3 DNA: TGTGCCAGCAGCAGGCTCGGCTACGAGCAGTACTTC; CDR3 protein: CASSRLGYEQYF
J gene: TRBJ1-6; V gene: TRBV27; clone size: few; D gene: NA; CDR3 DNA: TGTGCCAGCAGGAGGGACTTTGCGGGGAGCTCCTATAATTCACCCCTCCACTTT; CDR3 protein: CASRRDFAGSSYNSPLHF
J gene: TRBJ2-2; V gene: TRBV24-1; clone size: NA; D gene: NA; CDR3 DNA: TGTGCCACCAGTGTAAGTAGACAGTACACCGGGGAGCTGTTTTTT; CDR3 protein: CATSVSRQYTGELFF
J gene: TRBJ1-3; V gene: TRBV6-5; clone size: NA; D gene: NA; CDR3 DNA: TGTGCCAGCCACAGCTCTGGAAACACCATATATTTT; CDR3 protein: CASHSSGNTIYF
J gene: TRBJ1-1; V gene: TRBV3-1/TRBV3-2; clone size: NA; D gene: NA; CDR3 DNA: TGTGCCAGCAGCCAGGGTCGGACTGAAGCTTTCTTT; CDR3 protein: CASSQGRTEAFF
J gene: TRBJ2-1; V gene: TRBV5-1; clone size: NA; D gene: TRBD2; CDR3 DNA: TGCGCCAGCAGCTGGTCGGCGGGAGGGCCGGATGAGCAGTTCTTC; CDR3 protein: CASSWSAGGPDEQFF
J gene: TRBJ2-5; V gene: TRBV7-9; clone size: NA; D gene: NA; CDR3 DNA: TGTGCCAGCAGCCCTCGGGACTCGGAGACCCAGTACTTC; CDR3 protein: CASSPRDSETQYF
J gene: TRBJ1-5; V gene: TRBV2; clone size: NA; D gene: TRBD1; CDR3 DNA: TGTGCCAGCAGTAAAGGACAGGGACATCAGCCCCAGCATTTT; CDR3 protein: CASSKGQGHQPQHF
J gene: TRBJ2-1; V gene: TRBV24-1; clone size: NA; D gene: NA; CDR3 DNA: TGTGCCACCGGTGGGGGGCGCGTTGGCAATGAGCAGTTCTTC; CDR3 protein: CATGGGRVGNEQFF
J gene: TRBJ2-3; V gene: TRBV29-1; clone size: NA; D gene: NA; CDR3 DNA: TGCAGCGTTGCCACATTAGGAGGTTCGGATACGCAGTATTTT; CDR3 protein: CSVATLGGSDTQYF
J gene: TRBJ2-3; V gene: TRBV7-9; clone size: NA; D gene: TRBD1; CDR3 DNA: TGTGCCAGCAGCCGTAGGAGAGGGGGCTTTAGCACAGATACGCAGTATTTT; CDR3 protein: CASSRRRGGFSTDTQYF
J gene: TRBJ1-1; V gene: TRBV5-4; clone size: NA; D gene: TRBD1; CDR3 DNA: TGTGCCAGCAGACTGGACAGGGGGCTTGACACTGAAGCTTTCTTT; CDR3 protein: CASRLDRGLDTEAFF
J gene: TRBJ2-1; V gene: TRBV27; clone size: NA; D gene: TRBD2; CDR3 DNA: TGTGCCAGCAGTCTTAGCGGGAGTACCTACAATGAGCAGTTCTTC; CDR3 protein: CASSLSGSTYNEQFF
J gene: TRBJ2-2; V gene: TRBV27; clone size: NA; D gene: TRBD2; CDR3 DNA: TGTGCCAGCAGAAGTCTAGCGGGAGGGCCTGGCGGGGAGCTGTTTTTT; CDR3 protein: CASRSLAGGPGGELFF
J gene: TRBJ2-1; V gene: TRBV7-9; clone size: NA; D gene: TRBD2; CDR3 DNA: TGTGCCAGCAGCTTAAACGGGAGGGCCGGTAATGAGCAGTTCTTC; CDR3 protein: CASSLNGRAGNEQFF
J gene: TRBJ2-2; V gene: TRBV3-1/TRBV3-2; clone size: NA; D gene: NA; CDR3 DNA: TGTGCCAGCAGCCGACTTGGGGGGCGTACGAACACCGGGGAGCTGTTTTTT; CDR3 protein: CASSRLGGRTNTGELFF
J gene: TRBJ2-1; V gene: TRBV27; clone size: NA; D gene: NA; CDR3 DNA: TGTGCCAGCAGTTCACAGGGATCCTACAATGAGCAGTTCTTC; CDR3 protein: CASSSQGSYNEQFF
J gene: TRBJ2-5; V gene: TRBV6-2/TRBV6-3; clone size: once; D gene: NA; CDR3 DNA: TGTGCCAGCAGCCCACCCCCCCAACTAGTCGGGGCCCAAGAGACCCAGTACTTC; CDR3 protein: CASSPPPQLVGAQETQYF
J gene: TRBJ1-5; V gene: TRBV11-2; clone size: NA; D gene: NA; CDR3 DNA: TGTGCCAGCAGCTTAGGGCCAGGGACTCAGCCCCAGCATTTT; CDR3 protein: CASSLGPGTQPQHF
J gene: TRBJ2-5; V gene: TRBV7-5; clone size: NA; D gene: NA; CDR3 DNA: TGTGCCAGAAGCTTAGGTTCTGCAGGGCGCGAGACCCAGTACTTC; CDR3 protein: CARSLGSAGRETQYF